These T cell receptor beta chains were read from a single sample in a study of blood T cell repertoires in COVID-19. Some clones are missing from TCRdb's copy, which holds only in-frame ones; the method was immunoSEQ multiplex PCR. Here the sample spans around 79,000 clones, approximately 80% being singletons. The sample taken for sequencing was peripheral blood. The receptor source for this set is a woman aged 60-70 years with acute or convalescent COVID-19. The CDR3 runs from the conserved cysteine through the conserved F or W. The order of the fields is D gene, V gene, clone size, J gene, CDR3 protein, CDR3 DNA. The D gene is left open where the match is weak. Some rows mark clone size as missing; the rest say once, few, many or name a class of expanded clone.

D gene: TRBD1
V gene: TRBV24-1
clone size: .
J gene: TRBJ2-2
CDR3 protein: CATSDPGQGDTGELFF
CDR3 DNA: TGTGCCACCAGTGATCCCGGACAGGGGGACACCGGGGAGCTGTTTTTT

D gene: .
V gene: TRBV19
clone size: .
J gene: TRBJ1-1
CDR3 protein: CASRGGPEAFF
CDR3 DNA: TGTGCCAGTAGGGGGGGGCCCGAAGCTTTCTTT

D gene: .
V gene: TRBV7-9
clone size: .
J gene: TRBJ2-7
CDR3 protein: CASADRTSYEQYF
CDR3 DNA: TGTGCCAGTGCGGACAGAACCTCCTACGAGCAGTACTTC

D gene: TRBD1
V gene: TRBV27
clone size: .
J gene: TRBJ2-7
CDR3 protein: CATAGTGSYEQYF
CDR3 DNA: TGTGCCACGGCCGGGACAGGGTCCTACGAGCAGTACTTC

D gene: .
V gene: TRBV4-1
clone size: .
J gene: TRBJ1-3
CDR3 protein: CASSQSGNSGNTIYF
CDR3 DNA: TGCGCCAGCAGCCAATCGGGGAACTCTGGAAACACCATATATTTT

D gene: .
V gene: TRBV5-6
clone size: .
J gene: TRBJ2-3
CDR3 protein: CASSLVGQGAAERYF
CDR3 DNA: .

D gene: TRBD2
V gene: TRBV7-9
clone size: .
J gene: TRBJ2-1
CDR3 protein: CASSATSPVSYNEQFF
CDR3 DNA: TGTGCCAGCAGCGCGACTAGCCCAGTCTCCTACAATGAGCAGTTCTTC

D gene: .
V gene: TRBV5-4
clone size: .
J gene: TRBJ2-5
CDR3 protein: CASSSPFGSEFQETQYF
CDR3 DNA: TGTGCCAGCAGCTCTCCCTTCGGTAGCGAGTTTCAAGAGACCCAGTACTTC

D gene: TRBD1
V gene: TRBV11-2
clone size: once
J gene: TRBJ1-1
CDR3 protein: CASSLTGLTGTEAFF
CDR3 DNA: TGTGCCAGCAGCTTAACAGGATTGACAGGGACTGAAGCTTTCTTT

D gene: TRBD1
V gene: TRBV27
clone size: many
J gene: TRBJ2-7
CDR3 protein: CASSLGQGSTYEQYF
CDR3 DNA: TGTGCCAGCAGCTTGGGACAGGGGAGCACCTACGAGCAGTACTTC

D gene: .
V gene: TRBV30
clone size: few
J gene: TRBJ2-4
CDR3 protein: CAWSQSLAKNIQYF
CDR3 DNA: TGTGCCTGGAGCCAGTCCCTAGCCAAAAACATTCAGTACTTC

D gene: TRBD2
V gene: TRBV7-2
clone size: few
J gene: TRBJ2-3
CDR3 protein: CASSPGLARDTQYF
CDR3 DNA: TGTGCCAGCAGCCCGGGACTAGCGAGGGATACGCAGTATTTT

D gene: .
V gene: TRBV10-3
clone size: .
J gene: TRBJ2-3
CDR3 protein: CAISESRSTSTDTQYF
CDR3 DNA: TGTGCCATCAGTGAAAGCAGGTCTACTAGCACAGATACGCAGTATTTT

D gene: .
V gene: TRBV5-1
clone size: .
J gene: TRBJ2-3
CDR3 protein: CASRSGLSTDTQYF
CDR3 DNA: TGCGCCAGCAGATCTGGACTTAGCACAGATACGCAGTATTTT

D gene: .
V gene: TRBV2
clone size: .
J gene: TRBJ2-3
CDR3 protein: CASTAGRTDTQYF
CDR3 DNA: TGTGCCAGCACCGCGGGCCGCACAGATACGCAGTATTTT

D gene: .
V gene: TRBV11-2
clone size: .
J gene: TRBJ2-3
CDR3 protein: CASRASAITSIRSDTQYF
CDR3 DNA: TGTGCCAGCAGGGCCTCAGCGATAACTTCCATACGCTCAGATACGCAGTATTTT